One sample yielded the 32 T cell receptor beta chains listed below, sequenced in a study of blood T cells in healthy people across ages. Alongside a J-beta primer mix, a sample-barcoded 5' primer served in a second PCR lasting roughly 7 to 11 cycles. TCRdb reprocessed the 5' RACE reads via MiXCR and lists one record per CDR3 protein. The sample holds around 1,600,000 distinct CDR3 sequences; approximately 39% are singletons and the top ten take just over 4%. The sample taken for sequencing was blood. These receptors all come from a woman aged 18-30 years in good health.

J is TRBJ2-3 and V is TRBV6-1, with TRBD1 identical over 7 bases. The CDR3 runs 15 residues. V shed 6 bases and J 1 base; nucleotides not matched to a gene: 7. From germline, CDR1 is MNHNS and CDR2 SASEGT. CDR3: CASSVDRVGTDTQYF. Here the CDR3 DNA reads TGTGCCAGCAGCGTCGACAGGGTAGGCACAGATACGCAGTATTTT.

This clonotype showed up just a few times. The genes are TRBV29-1 and TRBJ2-7, with 9 bases matching TRBD1. Germline CDR1 is SQVTM and CDR2 is ANQGSEA. The CDR3 covers 12 residues. V gave up 5 bases and J gave up 7 bases; unmatched junction bases: 6. The chain's CDR3 is CSVRQGGSEQYF. The CDR3 DNA sequence: TGCAGCGTTCGACAGGGGGGTAGTGAGCAGTACTTC.

This clonotype occurred a few times. This chain uses TRBV28 with TRBJ1-2; D perhaps matches TRBD1 (5 bases). The V gene lost 10 bases and the J gene lost 7 bases, with 10 bases spanning the gap. CDR1 and CDR2 from the germline V gene are MDHEN and SYDVKM. The length of the CDR3 is 10 residues. This chain's CDR3 is CAKWGCGYTF. DNA of the CDR3: TGTGCCAAGTGGGGGTGTGGCTACACCTTC.

The CDR3 loop reads CATTQGASNEQFF. CDR3 bases: TGTGCCACTACCCAGGGGGCCAGCAATGAGCAGTTCTTC. The J gene is TRBJ2-1, the V gene TRBV24-1; TRBD1 matches 8 bases. Trimming at V came to 10 bases and at J to 6 bases, leaving 7 bases not matched to a gene. The germline V gene encodes CDR1 KGHDR and CDR2 SFDVKD. The CDR3 spans 13 residues.

This clonotype was seen more than once but under ten times. The rearrangement links TRBV20-1 to TRBJ1-2; D may be TRBD1 (5 bases). Germline CDR1 reads DFQATT; CDR2 reads SNEGSKA (reference sequence). The CDR3 loop spans 11 amino acids. V was trimmed by 3 bases and J by 5 bases, leaving 7 bases between them. In nucleotides, the CDR3 is TGCAGTGCTAGCCAGGGTTATGGCTACACCTTC. This encodes CSASQGYGYTF.

This chain joins TRBV20-1 and TRBJ2-1; D is uncertain. Germline V CDR1 and CDR2: DFQATT, SNEGSKA (reference sequence). V was shortened by 0 bases and J by 9 bases, with 12 bases between the two germline ends. This CDR3 comprises 13 residues. The CDR3 sequence is CSARDGDTSEQFF. DNA for the CDR3: TGCAGTGCTAGAGATGGTGACACAAGTGAGCAGTTCTTC.

This chain connects TRBV10-3 to TRBJ1-3; D uncertain. The CDR3 is made up of 14 amino acids. CDR1 is ENHRY and CDR2 is SYGVKD in the germline V gene. V was clipped by 6 bases and J by 0 bases, with 9 bases between them. The CDR3 protein is CAISADTSGNTIYF. For the CDR3, the DNA is TGTGCCATCAGCGCTGACACCTCTGGAAACACCATATATTTT.

The chain joins TRBV9 to TRBJ1-5, with TRBD1 as a possible D gene (5 bases). V was clipped by 2 bases and J by 7 bases, with 13 bases between them. There are 14 residues in the CDR3. CDR1 is SGDLS, CDR2 YYNGEE, per germline. The CDR3 sequence: CASSVSGRDQPQHF. The CDR3 coding sequence is TGTGCCAGCAGCGTTTCAGGGCGAGACCAGCCCCAGCATTTT.

This clonotype showed up just a few times. This chain joins TRBV3-1 and TRBJ1-5; TRBD1 might be the D (5 bases). CDR1 is LGHDT, CDR2 YNNKEL, per germline (reference sequence). The ends were cut back, 8 bases at V and 2 bases at J, with 13 bases in the middle. The CDR3 is 14 residues long. CDR3: CASASGEGNQPQHF. The CDR3 DNA reads as TGTGCCAGCGCCTCGGGGGAGGGCAATCAGCCCCAGCATTTT. Using reference TRBV3-1 and TRBJ1-5 for the parts outside the CDR3, the full variable domain is DTAVSQTPKYLVTQMGNDKSIKCEQNLGHDTMYWYKQDSKKFLKIMFSYNNKELIINETVPNRFSPKSPDKAHLNLHINSLELGDSAVYFCASASGEGNQPQHFGDGTRLSIL.

The CDR3 nucleotides are TGCAGTGCTAGGGCAATTGGACATATTTACGAGCAGTACTTC. Translating it yields CSARAIGHIYEQYF. The J gene is TRBJ2-5, the V gene TRBV20-1, with a tentative D call TRBD1 (5 bases). Gene TRBJ2-7 matches the end of the DNA better, so the J call may be wrong. The germline CDR1 and CDR2 sequences are DFQATT and SNEGSKA (reference sequence). The CDR3 extends over 14 amino acids.

The table lists this clonotype with a few counts. This may stem from a read error, because a much larger clone lies one nucleotide away. This chain uses TRBV11-1 with TRBJ1-2, with D maybe TRBD1 (6 bases). Germline V gives CDR1 SGHAT, CDR2 FQDESV (reference sequence). The CDR3 totals 14 residues. V was clipped by 5 bases and J by 3 bases, with 13 bases between them. CDR3 sequence (DNA): TGTGCCAGCAGCGTAGAGGGGGACGACTATGGCTACACCTTC. Translated, it gives CASSVEGDDYGYTF.

The rearrangement links TRBV11-2 to TRBJ2-1; the match to TRBD1 covers 8 bases. The CDR3 extends over 16 amino acids. Germline V gene lookup returns CDR1 SGHAT and CDR2 FQNNGV. Trimming took 5 bases from V and 2 from J; bases not matched to a gene: 8. The CDR3 DNA follows: TGTGCCAGCAGCGCCCTAACAGGGGGACCCTACAATGAGCAGTTCTTC. Its protein is CASSALTGGPYNEQFF. The full variable domain, its missing parts supplied by reference TRBV11-2 and TRBJ2-1, is EAGVAQSPRYKIIEKRQSVAFWCNPISGHATLYWYQQILGQGPKLLIQFQNNGVVDDSQLPKDRFSAERLKGVDSTLKIQPAKLEDSAVYLCASSALTGGPYNEQFFGPGTRLTVL.

The chain has TRBV15 and TRBJ1-1, with D unclear. The CDR3 loop spans 13 amino acids. Germline loops: CDR1 LNHNV, CDR2 YYDKDF (reference sequence). V gave up 0 bases and J gave up 8 bases, with 10 bases separating them. The chain's CDR3 is CATSRDLEAEAFF. The CDR3 region has the DNA TGTGCCACCAGCAGAGATTTAGAGGCCGAAGCTTTCTTT.

This clonotype was detected only a few times. This chain uses TRBV19 with TRBJ2-1; D tentatively fits TRBD1 or TRBD2 (5 bases each). The CDR3 consists of 14 residues. Germline CDR1 LNHDA, CDR2 SQIVND (reference sequence). V lost 10 bases to trimming and J lost 3 bases, with 16 bases between them. The CDR3 DNA is TGTGCCACCAAGACCGGGACGGGCTACAATGAGCAGTTCTTC. Translated, it gives CATKTGTGYNEQFF.

The CDR3 DNA reads as TGTGCCAGCTCACCCCGGGACAGGGTATTCCACGAGCAGTACTTC. It specifies CASSPRDRVFHEQYF. The chain recombines TRBV18 with TRBJ2-7; 9 bases are shared with TRBD1. Germline V gene sequence: CDR1 KGHSH, CDR2 LQKENI. The J segment lost 5 bases and the V segment lost 3 bases, leaving 8 bases of the junction unmatched. The CDR3 extends over 15 amino acids.

The chain joins TRBV15 to TRBJ1-1; D unresolved. V was trimmed by 1 base and J by 3 bases, leaving 15 bases between them. From germline, CDR1 is LNHNV and CDR2 YYDKDF (reference sequence). This CDR3 spans 16 amino acids. Here the CDR3 DNA reads TGTGCCACCAGCAGAGGCCTGGGGTTTGATGACACTGAAGCTTTCTTT. Protein sequence: CATSRGLGFDDTEAFF. Complete variable domain (other parts from reference TRBV15 and TRBJ1-1): DAMVIQNPRYQVTQFGKPVTLSCSQTLNHNVMYWYQQKSSQAPKLLFHYYDKDFNNEADTPDNFQSRRPNTSFCFLDIRSPGLGDTAMYLCATSRGLGFDDTEAFFGQGTRLTVV.

Only a few counts were recorded for this clonotype. This chain uses TRBV6-5 with TRBJ1-5; TRBD1 matches 8 bases. J gave up 2 bases and V 6 bases, and 6 bases lay outside the gene matches. The CDR3 is 15 residues long. Germline CDR1 is MNHEY and CDR2 is SVGAGI. CDR3 bases: TGTGCCAGCAGGCTGGACAGGGTTGGCAATCAGCCCCAGCATTTT. Amino acid sequence: CASRLDRVGNQPQHF.

The genes are TRBV28 and TRBJ2-7, with no clear D. This CDR3 has 11 residues. Trimming cost V 5 bases and J 4 bases, with 6 bases left between them. Per germline, CDR1 MDHEN and CDR2 SYDVKM. For the CDR3, the DNA is TGTGCCAGCAGTCATATTTACGAGCAGTACTTC. This gives the protein CASSHIYEQYF.

The rearrangement joins TRBV11-2 to TRBJ2-7; either TRBD1 or TRBD2 may fit D (5 bases each). This CDR3 contains 16 residues. The germline V and J ends were trimmed by 0 bases and 0 bases, with 12 bases remaining between them. Germline-derived CDR1 and CDR2 are SGHAT and FQNNGV. CDR3 nucleotide sequence: TGTGCCAGCAGCTTAGAACGGGACGGTAGCTCCTACGAGCAGTACTTC. Amino acid sequence: CASSLERDGSSYEQYF. The variable domain in full, with the rest retrieved from reference TRBV11-2 and TRBJ2-7, is EAGVAQSPRYKIIEKRQSVAFWCNPISGHATLYWYQQILGQGPKLLIQFQNNGVVDDSQLPKDRFSAERLKGVDSTLKIQPAKLEDSAVYLCASSLERDGSSYEQYFGPGTRLTVT.

This clonotype was seen just once. This chain links TRBV25-1 with TRBJ1-4; D perhaps matches TRBD1 (5 bases). V was clipped by 1 base and J by 5 bases, with 20 bases between them. The CDR3 runs to 18 residues. Looked up from germline, CDR1 is MGHDK and CDR2 is SYGVNS. The CDR3 is CASSEWKGEVMGNEKLFF. CDR3 sequence (DNA): TGTGCCAGCAGTGAATGGAAAGGGGAGGTGATGGGGAATGAAAAACTGTTTTTT.

This clonotype was picked up a small number of times. This rearrangement joins TRBV5-1 to TRBJ2-7, with D possibly being TRBD2 (6 bases). The germline V gene has CDR1 SGHRS and CDR2 YFSETQ. Trimming left V 3 bases short and J 3 bases short, with 10 bases between. The CDR3 length is 13 residues. CDR3 region: CASSWGLDYEQYF. The CDR3 DNA reads as TGCGCCAGCAGCTGGGGACTGGACTACGAGCAGTACTTC.

This chain uses TRBV5-1 with TRBJ2-1; D perhaps matches TRBD2 (6 bases). This CDR3 spans 16 amino acids. The V gene's germline CDR1 is SGHRS and CDR2 YFSETQ. Trimming shortened V by 4 bases and J by 7 bases, and 21 bases separated the two germline ends. The CDR3 DNA is TGCGCCAGCAGCACGCCGGGACTCCCCCGAGAGAATGAGCAGTTCTTC. This encodes CASSTPGLPRENEQFF.

The chain recombines TRBV27 with TRBJ2-1; 7 bases map to TRBD1. Germline assignment: CDR1 MNHEY and CDR2 SMNVEV (reference sequence). J was trimmed by 3 bases and V by 2 bases; bases with no gene match: 13. This CDR3 spans 18 amino acids. The CDR3: CASSLAHPGGKGYNEQFF. As DNA, the CDR3 is TGTGCCAGCAGTTTAGCACACCCAGGGGGTAAAGGCTACAATGAGCAGTTCTTC.

As concerns this clonotype: The junction does not match germline at one end; this may be a read error. The chain uses TRBV12-3 or TRBV12-4 and TRBJ1-6, with D possibly being TRBD1 (6 bases). This CDR3 is built from 14 residues. The CDR3 coding sequence is TGTGCCGGCAGCCCTACAGGGTTAGTGTCACCCCTCCACTTT. This gives the protein CAGSPTGLVSPLHF.

The CDR3 nucleotides are TGCAGTGCTAGAGATATACGGGGACTCAATGAGCAGTTCTTC. It codes for CSARDIRGLNEQFF. The chain combines TRBV20-1 with TRBJ2-1; D might be TRBD2 (6 bases). Germline V gene lookup returns CDR1 DFQATT and CDR2 SNEGSKA (reference sequence). V was shortened by 0 bases and J by 6 bases, with 12 bases between the two germline ends. CDR3 length: 14 residues.

This clonotype has a handful of counts. CDR3 DNA sequence: TGCACCACCCGGGGGAGGACGGCAGATACGCAGTATTTT. It is translated as CTTRGRTADTQYF. The chain combines TRBV29-1 with TRBJ2-3; a weak D match, TRBD2 (6 bases). This CDR3 has 13 residues. Germline assignment: CDR1 SQVTM and CDR2 ANQGSEA.

This clonotype was detected a few times. The gene calls are TRBV7-9 and TRBJ2-7; TRBD2 agrees at 11 bases. The CDR3 sequence is 14 residues long. Germline V CDR1 and CDR2: SEHNR, FQNEAQ (reference sequence). Trimming cost V 3 bases and J 9 bases; bases outside gene matches: 7. The CDR3 loop reads CASSFSLAGGSQYF. For the CDR3, the DNA is TGTGCCAGCAGCTTTTCCCTAGCGGGAGGTTCGCAGTACTTC. Drawing the rest from reference TRBV7-9 and TRBJ2-7, the complete variable domain is DTGVSQNPRHKITKRGQNVTFRCDPISEHNRLYWYRQTLGQGPEFLTYFQNEAQLEKSRLLSDRFSAERPKGSFSTLEIQRTEQGDSAMYLCASSFSLAGGSQYFGPGTRLTVT.

The V call is TRBV5-1, the J call TRBJ2-4; unclear D gene. The last part of the DNA fits TRBJ2-7 better; the J call may be wrong. The germline gives CDR1 SGHRS, CDR2 YFSETQ. The CDR3 is 13 residues long. DNA for the CDR3: TGCGCCAGCAGCTTCACACTTTACTACGAGCAGTACTTC. It yields the protein CASSFTLYYEQYF.

The rearrangement links TRBV20-1 to TRBJ1-3; 8 bases are a match to TRBD1. The CDR3 runs to 14 residues. Germline assignment: CDR1 DFQATT and CDR2 SNEGSKA (reference sequence). The CDR3 DNA reads TGCGGGGGGACAGGCACCAACTCTGGAAACACCATATATTTT. The encoded protein is CGGTGTNSGNTIYF.

The chain has TRBV5-1 and TRBJ1-4; D unclear. Germline V CDR1 and CDR2: SGHRS, YFSETQ. The CDR3 loop spans 14 amino acids. Trimming left V 4 bases short and J 4 bases short, with 11 bases between. CDR3 region: CASSGGRRNEKLFF. DNA of the CDR3: TGCGCCAGCAGCGGCGGCCGACGTAATGAAAAACTGTTTTTT.

The sample holds a few counts of this clonotype. The chain carries TRBV4-1 and TRBJ1-1; 8 bases line up with TRBD1. The germline V gene encodes CDR1 MGHRA and CDR2 YSYEKL. The V gene end was trimmed by 7 bases and the J gene end by 0 bases; junction bases not matched to a gene: 7. The CDR3 consists of 15 residues. DNA for the CDR3: TGCGCCAGCAACAACCGACAGGGGATGAACACTGAAGCTTTCTTT. Amino acid sequence: CASNNRQGMNTEAFF.

The chain joins TRBV28 to TRBJ2-7; 7 bases align to TRBD2. Looked up from germline, CDR1 is MDHEN and CDR2 is SYDVKM. J was trimmed by 7 bases and V by 1 base; bases with no gene match: 10. The CDR3 totals 15 residues. The CDR3 is CASSLLVTSIYEQYF. CDR3 nucleotides: TGTGCCAGCAGTTTATTGGTGACTAGCATCTATGAGCAGTACTTC.